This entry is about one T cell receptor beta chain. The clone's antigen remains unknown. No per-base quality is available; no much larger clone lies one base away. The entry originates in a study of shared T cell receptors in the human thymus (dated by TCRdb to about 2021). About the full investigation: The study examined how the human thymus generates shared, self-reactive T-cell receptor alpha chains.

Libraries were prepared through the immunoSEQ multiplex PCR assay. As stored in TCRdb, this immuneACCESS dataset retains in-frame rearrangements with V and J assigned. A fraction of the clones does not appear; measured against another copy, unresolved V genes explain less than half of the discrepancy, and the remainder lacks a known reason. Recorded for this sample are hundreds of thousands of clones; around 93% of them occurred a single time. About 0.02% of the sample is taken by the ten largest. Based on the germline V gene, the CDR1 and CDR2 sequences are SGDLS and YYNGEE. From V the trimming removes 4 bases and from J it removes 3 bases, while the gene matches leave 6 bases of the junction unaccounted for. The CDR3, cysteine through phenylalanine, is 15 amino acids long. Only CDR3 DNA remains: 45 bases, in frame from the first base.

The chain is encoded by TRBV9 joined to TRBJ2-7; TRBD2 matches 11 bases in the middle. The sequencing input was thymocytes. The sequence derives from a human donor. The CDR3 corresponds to CASSPAGTSGYEQYF. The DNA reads TGTGCCAGCAGCCCGGCAGGGACTAGCGGCTACGAGCAGTACTTC.